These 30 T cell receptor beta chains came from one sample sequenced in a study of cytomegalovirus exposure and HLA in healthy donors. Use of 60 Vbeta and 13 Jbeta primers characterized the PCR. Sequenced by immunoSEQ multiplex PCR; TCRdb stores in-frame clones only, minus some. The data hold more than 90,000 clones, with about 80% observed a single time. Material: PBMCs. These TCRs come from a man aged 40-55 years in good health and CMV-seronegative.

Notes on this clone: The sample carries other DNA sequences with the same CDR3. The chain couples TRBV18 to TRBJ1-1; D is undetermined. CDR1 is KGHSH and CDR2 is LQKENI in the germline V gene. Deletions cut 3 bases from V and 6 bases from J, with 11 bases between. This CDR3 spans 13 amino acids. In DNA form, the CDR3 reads TGTGCCAGCTCACCCCCGGCGGGTCCTGAAGCTTTCTTT. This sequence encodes CASSPPAGPEAFF.

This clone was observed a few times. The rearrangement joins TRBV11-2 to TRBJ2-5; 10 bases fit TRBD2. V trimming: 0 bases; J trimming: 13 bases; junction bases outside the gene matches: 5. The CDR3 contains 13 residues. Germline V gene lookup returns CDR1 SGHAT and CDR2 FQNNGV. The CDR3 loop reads CASSLESSGGVYF. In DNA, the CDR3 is TGTGCCAGCAGCTTAGAATCCAGCGGGGGGGTGTACTTC.

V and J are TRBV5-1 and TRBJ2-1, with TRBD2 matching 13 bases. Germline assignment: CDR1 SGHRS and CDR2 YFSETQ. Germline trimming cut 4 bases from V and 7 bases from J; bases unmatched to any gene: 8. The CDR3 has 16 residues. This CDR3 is CASSGETSGGSNEQFF. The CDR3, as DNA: TGCGCCAGCAGCGGGGAGACTAGCGGGGGGTCAAATGAGCAGTTCTTC. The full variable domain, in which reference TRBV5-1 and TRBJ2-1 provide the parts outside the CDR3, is KAGVTQTPRYLIKTRGQQVTLSCSPISGHRSVSWYQQTPGQGLQFLFEYFSETQRNKGNFPGRFSGRQFSNSRSEMNVSTLELGDSALYLCASSGETSGGSNEQFFGPGTRLTVL.

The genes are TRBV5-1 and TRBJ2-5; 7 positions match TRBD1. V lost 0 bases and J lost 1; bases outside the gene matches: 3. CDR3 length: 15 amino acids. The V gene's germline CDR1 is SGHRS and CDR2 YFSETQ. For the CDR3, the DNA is TGCGCCAGCAGCTTGGGACAGGGTAGCCAAGAGACCCAGTACTTC. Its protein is CASSLGQGSQETQYF.

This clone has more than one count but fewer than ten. The CDR3 loop reads CASSSLAGSDNEQFF. CDR3 sequence (DNA): TGCGCCAGCAGCTCACTAGCGGGGTCCGACAATGAGCAGTTCTTC. The chain uses TRBV5-1 and TRBJ2-1; the match to TRBD2 covers 10 bases. In germline, CDR1 is SGHRS, CDR2 YFSETQ. The CDR3 is 15 residues long. V lost 3 bases, J lost 5 bases, and 5 bases stayed unmatched. Using reference TRBV5-1 and TRBJ2-1 for the parts outside the CDR3, the full variable domain is KAGVTQTPRYLIKTRGQQVTLSCSPISGHRSVSWYQQTPGQGLQFLFEYFSETQRNKGNFPGRFSGRQFSNSRSEMNVSTLELGDSALYLCASSSLAGSDNEQFFGPGTRLTVL.

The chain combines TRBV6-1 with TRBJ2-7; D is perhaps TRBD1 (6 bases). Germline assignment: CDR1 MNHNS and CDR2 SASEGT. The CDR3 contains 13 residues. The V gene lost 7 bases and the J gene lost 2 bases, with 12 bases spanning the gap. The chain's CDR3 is CASTLTGTYEQYF. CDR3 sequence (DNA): TGTGCCAGCACACTTACAGGGACCTACGAGCAGTACTTC.

CDR3 region: CASSFQGSGNTIYF. CDR3 coding DNA: TGTGCCAGCAGCTTTCAGGGTTCTGGAAACACCATATATTTT. The chain recombines TRBV5-5 with TRBJ1-3; possibly TRBD1 for D (5 bases). CDR1 is SGHKS, CDR2 YYEKEE, per germline (reference sequence). The length of the CDR3 is 14 residues. V lost 2 bases, J lost 1 base, and 7 bases lay in between.

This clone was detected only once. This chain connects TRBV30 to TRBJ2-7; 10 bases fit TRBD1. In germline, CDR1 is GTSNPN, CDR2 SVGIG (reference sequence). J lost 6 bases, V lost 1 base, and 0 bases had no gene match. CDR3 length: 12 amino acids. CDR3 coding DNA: TGTGCCTGGAGTGGGACAGGGGGCGAGCAGTACTTC. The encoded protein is CAWSGTGGEQYF.

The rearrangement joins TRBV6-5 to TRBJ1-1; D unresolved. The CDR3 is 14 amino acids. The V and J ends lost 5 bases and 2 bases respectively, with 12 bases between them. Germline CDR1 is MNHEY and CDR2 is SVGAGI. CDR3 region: CASSPGGLNTEAFF. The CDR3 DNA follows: TGTGCCAGCAGTCCCGGAGGATTAAACACTGAAGCTTTCTTT.

CDR3 sequence (DNA): TGTGCCAGCAGTTCCATACCGGGACAACCCAGCTCTGGGGCCAACGTCCTGACTTTC. Translating gives CASSSIPGQPSSGANVLTF. This chain uses TRBV11-3 with TRBJ2-6; D is possibly TRBD1 (6 bases). Trimming removed 6 bases from V and 0 bases from J, with 21 bases in between. This CDR3 region has 19 residues. CDR1 is SGHNT, CDR2 YENEEA, per germline.

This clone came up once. The DNA of the CDR3 is TGTGCCATCAGTGAGTCGGGCGGGGGGGCAGAGACCCAGTACTTC. It is translated as CAISESGGGAETQYF. The rearrangement uses TRBV10-3 and TRBJ2-5; 9 bases are shared with TRBD2. This CDR3 spans 15 amino acids. Germline CDR1 is ENHRY and CDR2 is SYGVKD. Trimming took 0 bases from V and 4 from J; bases not matched to a gene: 3.

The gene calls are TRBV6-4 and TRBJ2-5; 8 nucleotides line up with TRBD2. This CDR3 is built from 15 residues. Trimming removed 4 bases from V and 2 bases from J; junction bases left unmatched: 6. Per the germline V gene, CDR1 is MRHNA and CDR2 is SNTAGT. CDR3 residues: CASSALSGGQETQYF. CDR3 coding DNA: TGTGCCAGCAGTGCCCTGTCGGGGGGGCAAGAGACCCAGTACTTC.

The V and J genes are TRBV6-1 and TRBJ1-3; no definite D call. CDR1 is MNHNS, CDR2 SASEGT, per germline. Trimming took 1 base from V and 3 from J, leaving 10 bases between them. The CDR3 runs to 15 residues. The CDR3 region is CASSEGRVGGNTIYF. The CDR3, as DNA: TGTGCCAGCAGTGAAGGGCGGGTGGGTGGAAACACCATATATTTT.

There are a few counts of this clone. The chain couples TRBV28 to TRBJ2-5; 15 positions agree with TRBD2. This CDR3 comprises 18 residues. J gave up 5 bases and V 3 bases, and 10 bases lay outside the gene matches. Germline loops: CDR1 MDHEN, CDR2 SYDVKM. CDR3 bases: TGTGCCAGCAGTTTCTCTGGACTAGCGGGGGGGCCACGTGAGACCCAGTACTTC. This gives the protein CASSFSGLAGGPRETQYF.

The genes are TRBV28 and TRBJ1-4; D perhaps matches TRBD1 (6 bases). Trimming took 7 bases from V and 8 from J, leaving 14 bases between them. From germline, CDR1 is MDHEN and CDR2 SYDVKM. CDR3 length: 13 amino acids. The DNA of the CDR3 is TGTGCCAGCATGATACAGGGTGGCGAAAAACTGTTTTTT. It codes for CASMIQGGEKLFF.

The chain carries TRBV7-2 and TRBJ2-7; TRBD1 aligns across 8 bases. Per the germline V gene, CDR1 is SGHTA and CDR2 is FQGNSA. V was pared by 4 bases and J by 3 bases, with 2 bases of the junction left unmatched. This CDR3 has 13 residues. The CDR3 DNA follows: TGTGCCAGCAGCTCGGGACAGGTCTACGAGCAGTACTTC. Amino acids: CASSSGQVYEQYF.

CDR3 coding DNA: TGCGCCAGCGTGCGTGACAGGGGTAGAGATACGCAGTATTTT. Protein product: CASVRDRGRDTQYF. This chain links TRBV5-1 with TRBJ2-3; TRBD1 agrees at 8 bases. Trimming cost V 7 bases and J 5 bases; bases outside gene matches: 9. CDR3 length: 14 amino acids. Germline CDR1 reads SGHRS; CDR2 reads YFSETQ.

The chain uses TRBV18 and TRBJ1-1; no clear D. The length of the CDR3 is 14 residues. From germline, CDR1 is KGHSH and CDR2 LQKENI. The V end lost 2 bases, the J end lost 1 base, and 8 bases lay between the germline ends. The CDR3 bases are TGTGCCAGCTCACCAAATTACAAGAACACTGAAGCTTTCTTT. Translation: CASSPNYKNTEAFF.

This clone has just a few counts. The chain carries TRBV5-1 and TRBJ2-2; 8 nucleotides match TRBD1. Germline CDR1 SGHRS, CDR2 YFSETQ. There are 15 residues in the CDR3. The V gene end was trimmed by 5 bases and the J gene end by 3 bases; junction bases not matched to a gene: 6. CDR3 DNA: TGCGCCAGCAGGAGGACAGGGACACACACCGGGGAGCTGTTTTTT. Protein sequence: CASRRTGTHTGELFF.

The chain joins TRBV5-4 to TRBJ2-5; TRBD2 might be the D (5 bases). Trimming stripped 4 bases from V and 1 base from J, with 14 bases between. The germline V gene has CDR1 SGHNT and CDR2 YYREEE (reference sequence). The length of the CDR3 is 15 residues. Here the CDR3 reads CASSVKIASQETQYF. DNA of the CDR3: TGTGCCAGCAGCGTGAAAATAGCGTCCCAAGAGACCCAGTACTTC.

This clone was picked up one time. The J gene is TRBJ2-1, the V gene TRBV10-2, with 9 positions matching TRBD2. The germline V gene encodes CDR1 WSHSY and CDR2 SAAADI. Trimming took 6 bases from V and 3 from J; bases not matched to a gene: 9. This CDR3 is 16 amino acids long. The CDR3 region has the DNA TGCGCCAGCAGCCACCTATTGACTAGCGGCTACAATGAGCAGTTCTTC. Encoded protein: CASSHLLTSGYNEQFF.

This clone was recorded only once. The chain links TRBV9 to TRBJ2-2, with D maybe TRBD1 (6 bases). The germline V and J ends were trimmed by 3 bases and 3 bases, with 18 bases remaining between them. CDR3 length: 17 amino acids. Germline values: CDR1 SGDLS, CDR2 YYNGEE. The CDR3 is CASSAAGDIQDTGELFF. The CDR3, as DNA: TGTGCCAGCAGCGCCGCAGGGGACATACAGGACACCGGGGAGCTGTTTTTT.

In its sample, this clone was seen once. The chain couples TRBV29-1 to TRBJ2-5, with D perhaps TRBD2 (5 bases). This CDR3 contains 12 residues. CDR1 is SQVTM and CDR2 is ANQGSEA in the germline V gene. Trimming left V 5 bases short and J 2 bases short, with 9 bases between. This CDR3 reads CSVTGNQETQYF. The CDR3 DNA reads TGCAGCGTTACCGGGAATCAAGAGACCCAGTACTTC.

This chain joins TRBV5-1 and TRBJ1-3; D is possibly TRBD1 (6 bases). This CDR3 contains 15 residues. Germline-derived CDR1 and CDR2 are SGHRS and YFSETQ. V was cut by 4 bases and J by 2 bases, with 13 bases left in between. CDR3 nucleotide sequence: TGCGCCAGCAGCCCTGGGACAACGACTGGAAACACCATATATTTT. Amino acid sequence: CASSPGTTTGNTIYF.

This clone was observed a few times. CDR3 region: CASSPGVGGETQYF. CDR3 in DNA: TGCGCCAGCAGCCCGGGGGTGGGGGGGGAGACCCAGTACTTC. The gene calls are TRBV4-1 and TRBJ2-5; TRBD2 matches at 7 bases. The CDR3 spans 14 residues. Germline-derived CDR1 and CDR2 are MGHRA and YSYEKL. The J segment lost 5 bases and the V segment lost 4 bases, leaving 7 bases of the junction unmatched.

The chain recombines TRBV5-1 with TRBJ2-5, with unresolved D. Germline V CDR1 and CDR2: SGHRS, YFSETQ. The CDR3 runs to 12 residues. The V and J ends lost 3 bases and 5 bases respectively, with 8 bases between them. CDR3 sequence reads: CASSSQWETQYF. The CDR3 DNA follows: TGCGCCAGCAGCTCACAGTGGGAGACCCAGTACTTC.

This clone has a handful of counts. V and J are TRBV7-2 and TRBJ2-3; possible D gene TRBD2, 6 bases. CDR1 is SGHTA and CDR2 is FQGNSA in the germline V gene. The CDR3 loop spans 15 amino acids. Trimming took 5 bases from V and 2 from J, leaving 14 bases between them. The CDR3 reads CASSQLGGDTDTQYF. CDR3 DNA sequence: TGTGCCAGCAGCCAACTAGGAGGGGACACAGATACGCAGTATTTT.

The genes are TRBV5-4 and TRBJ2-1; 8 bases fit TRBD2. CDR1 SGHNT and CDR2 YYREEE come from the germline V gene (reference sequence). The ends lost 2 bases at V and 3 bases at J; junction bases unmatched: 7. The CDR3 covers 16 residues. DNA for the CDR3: TGTGCCAGCAGCTTCATCGGGCGGGGGGACTACAATGAGCAGTTCTTC. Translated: CASSFIGRGDYNEQFF.

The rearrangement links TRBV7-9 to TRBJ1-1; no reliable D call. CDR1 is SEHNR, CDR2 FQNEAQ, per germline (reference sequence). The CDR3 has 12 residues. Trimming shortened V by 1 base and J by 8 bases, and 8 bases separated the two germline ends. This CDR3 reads CASSLGLGEAFF. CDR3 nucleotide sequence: TGTGCCAGCAGCTTAGGGCTGGGCGAAGCTTTCTTT.

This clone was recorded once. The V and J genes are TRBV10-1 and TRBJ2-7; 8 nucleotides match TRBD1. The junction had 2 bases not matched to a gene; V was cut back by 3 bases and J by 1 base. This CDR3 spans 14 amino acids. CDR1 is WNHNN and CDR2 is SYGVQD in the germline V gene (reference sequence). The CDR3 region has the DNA TGCGCCAGCAGTGATCGGGACAGGTCCTACGAGCAGTACTTC. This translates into CASSDRDRSYEQYF.